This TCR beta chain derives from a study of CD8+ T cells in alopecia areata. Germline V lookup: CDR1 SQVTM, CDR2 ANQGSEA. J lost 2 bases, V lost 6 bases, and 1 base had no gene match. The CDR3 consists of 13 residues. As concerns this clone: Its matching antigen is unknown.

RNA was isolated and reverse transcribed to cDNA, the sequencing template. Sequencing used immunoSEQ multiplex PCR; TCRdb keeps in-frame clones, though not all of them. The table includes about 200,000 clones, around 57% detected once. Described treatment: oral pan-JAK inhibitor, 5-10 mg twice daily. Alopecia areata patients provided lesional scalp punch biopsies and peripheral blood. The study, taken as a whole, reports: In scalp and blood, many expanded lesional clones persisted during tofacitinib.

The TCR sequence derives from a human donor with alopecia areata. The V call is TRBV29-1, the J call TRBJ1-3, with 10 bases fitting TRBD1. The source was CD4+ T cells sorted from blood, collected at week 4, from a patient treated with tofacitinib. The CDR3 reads CSVGQGAGNTIYF. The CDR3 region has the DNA TGCAGCGTCGGACAGGGGGCTGGAAACACCATATATTTT. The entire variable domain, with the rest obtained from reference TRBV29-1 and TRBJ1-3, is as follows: SAVISQKPSRDICQRGTSLTIQCQVDSQVTMMFWYRQQPGQSLTLIATANQGSEATYESGFVIDKFPISRPNLTFSTLTVSNMSPEDSSIYLCSVGQGAGNTIYFGEGSWLTVV.